A single sample gave rise to the 27 T cell receptor beta chains below, sequenced in a study of HIV-infected children after antiretroviral therapy interruption (dated by TCRdb to between 2018 and 2021). The library was built by means of 3' RACE. TCRdb names Illumina MiSeq as the instrument used. TCR libraries were constructed from RNA with a 3' RACE protocol that used unique molecular identifiers to correct for PCR amplification bias. TCRdb reprocessing: public reads trimmed at Q25 with fastp, clones called with MiXCR, in-frame beta chains kept. Rows with one shared CDR3 protein collapse into an entry with the most common genes and DNA. The table for this sample lists about 89,000 distinct CDR3 sequences; about 7% of them were counted only once. The ten biggest clones cover around 1.1% of the sample. What this sample's treatment or condition label stands for: PENTA 11 planned treatment interruption arm or continuous ART arm.

The sample in question was CD45RA+ CD4+ T cells from PBMCs, pooled from several time points, obtained from a donor given antiretroviral therapy, either interrupted or continuous. The cell subset or site label, read with the paper, signifies: naive CD4+ CD45RA+ CD45RO- T cells. The receptors come from a pool of human donors with HIV.

J is TRBJ1-1 and V is TRBV14; TRBD1 is a possible D gene (6 bases). V was pared by 4 bases and J by 4 bases, with 13 bases between. CDR3 length equals 14 residues. The germline V gene encodes CDR1 SGHDN and CDR2 FVKESK. The CDR3 is CASSLKVRGTEAFF. The CDR3 coding sequence is TGTGCCAGCAGCCTTAAAGTCAGGGGCACTGAAGCTTTCTTT.

This clonotype was counted a few times. The chain has TRBV18 and TRBJ2-5; weak D call: TRBD1 (6 bases). This CDR3 has 13 residues. Deletions cut 5 bases from V and 5 bases from J, with 12 bases between. Germline V gene data show CDR1 as KGHSH and CDR2 as LQKENI. The CDR3, as DNA: TGTGCCAGCTCAGGACAGCTCCGGGAGACCCAGTACTTC. Its protein product is CASSGQLRETQYF.

V gene TRBV19 combines with J gene TRBJ1-1; D ambiguous. Deletions cut 1 base from V and 0 bases from J, with 6 bases between. The CDR3 contains 14 residues. The germline V gene encodes CDR1 LNHDA and CDR2 SQIVND (reference sequence). The CDR3 DNA is TGTGCCAGTAGTATAGCAGGTATGAACACTGAAGCTTTCTTT. As protein: CASSIAGMNTEAFF.

This clonotype was seen many times. The genes are TRBV11-2 and TRBJ2-5; the match to TRBD1 covers 7 bases. The CDR3 runs to 15 residues. CDR1 and CDR2 from the germline V gene are SGHAT and FQNNGV. V shed 5 bases and J 0 bases; nucleotides not matched to a gene: 6. The CDR3 DNA follows: TGTGCCAGCAGCCATCGGGACAGAAACCAAGAGACCCAGTACTTC. Translating it yields CASSHRDRNQETQYF.

Many counts were recorded for this clonotype. V gene TRBV20-1 combines with J gene TRBJ2-7, with 8 bases identical to TRBD2. The CDR3 has 16 amino acids. Germline V gene sequence: CDR1 DFQATT, CDR2 SNEGSKA (reference sequence). J lost 4 bases, V lost 0 bases, and 11 bases had no gene match. This chain's CDR3 is CSARDSWAAGGYEQYF. The DNA for the CDR3 is TGCAGTGCTAGAGATTCATGGGCCGCGGGAGGTTACGAGCAGTACTTC.

This clonotype was counted many times. The chain links TRBV20-1 to TRBJ2-1; D uncertain. Deletions cut 1 base from V and 5 bases from J, with 15 bases between. CDR1 DFQATT and CDR2 SNEGSKA come from the germline V gene (reference sequence). The CDR3 loop spans 15 amino acids. For the CDR3, the DNA is TGCAGTGCTAGAGCCTTAGCAGGCTTAAACAATGAGCAGTTCTTC. Its translation: CSARALAGLNNEQFF.

This clonotype was observed at least ten times. The rearrangement links TRBV10-2 to TRBJ2-7; D is possibly TRBD1 or TRBD2 (5 bases each). V was clipped by 7 bases and J by 7 bases, with 20 bases between them. Looked up from germline, CDR1 is WSHSY and CDR2 is SAAADI. The CDR3 is made up of 14 amino acids. The CDR3 DNA reads as TGCGCCAGCATCGAGGGGATGCCACCGAGGGAGCAGTACTTC. Protein: CASIEGMPPREQYF.

This clonotype was counted many times. The gene calls are TRBV20-1 and TRBJ2-3, with 8 bases lining up with TRBD2. Germline trimming cut 2 bases from V and 1 base from J; bases unmatched to any gene: 2. Germline V lookup: CDR1 DFQATT, CDR2 SNEGSKA (reference sequence). The CDR3 is made up of 14 amino acids. The DNA of the CDR3 is TGCAGTGCTAGAAAAGCGGGGGGCACAGATACGCAGTATTTT. It translates to CSARKAGGTDTQYF.

As for this clonotype: One base away lies a much larger clone, so this may be a sequencing read error. This chain uses TRBV19 with TRBJ1-1, with D unresolved. The V end lost 5 bases, the J end lost 3 bases, and 13 bases lay between the germline ends. CDR3 length equals 14 residues. Germline CDR1 LNHDA, CDR2 SQIVND (reference sequence). For the CDR3, the DNA is TGTGCCAGTAGTCCCCAGGTGGCGGACACTGAAGCTTTCTTT. Its protein is CASSPQVADTEAFF.

This clonotype was detected many times. V is TRBV23-1 and J is TRBJ2-7; 7 nucleotides agree with TRBD1. TRBV23-1 qualifies as an ORF whose function is uncertain. This CDR3 has 15 residues. V lost 4 bases and J lost 3; bases outside the gene matches: 9. CDR3 in amino acids: CASSPLRQGRYEQYF. The CDR3 region has the DNA TGCGCCAGCAGTCCCTTAAGACAGGGACGCTACGAGCAGTACTTC.

V is TRBV19 and J is TRBJ1-4; weak D call: TRBD1 (5 bases). V lost 5 bases and J lost 5, with 15 bases in between. The CDR3 is 15 residues long. Germline V gene data show CDR1 as LNHDA and CDR2 as SQIVND (reference sequence). In nucleotides, the CDR3 is TGTGCCAGTAGTTATCTGGGACGGATAAATGAAAAACTGTTTTTT. Its translation: CASSYLGRINEKLFF.

This clonotype has at least ten counts. V gene TRBV29-1 combines with J gene TRBJ2-1; no definite D call. The CDR3 has 10 residues. V was clipped by 7 bases and J by 13 bases, with 14 bases between them. Germline V lookup: CDR1 SQVTM, CDR2 ANQGSEA. CDR3 loop: CSATIGPQFF. The CDR3 region has the DNA TGCAGCGCGACAATCGGGCCCCAGTTCTTC.

This clonotype came up a few times. This chain links TRBV5-1 with TRBJ2-5; tentative D call: TRBD2 (5 bases). Trimming shortened V by 4 bases and J by 5 bases, and 12 bases separated the two germline ends. The CDR3 length is 13 residues. Germline V gene data show CDR1 as SGHRS and CDR2 as YFSETQ. CDR3 sequence (DNA): TGCGCCAGCAGCACTGAGGGAAGGGAGACCCAGTACTTC. This gives the protein CASSTEGRETQYF.

This clonotype was recorded a few times. V usage is TRBV12-3 or TRBV12-4 and J usage is TRBJ1-2; D gene ambiguous. V lost 7 bases to trimming and J lost 7 bases, with 19 bases between them. The CDR3 consists of 14 residues. The CDR3 nucleotides read TGTGCCAGCAATCCCCCCGAGGAGGGCTCTGGCTACACCTTC. Translation: CASNPPEEGSGYTF.

This clonotype was seen a single time. V gene TRBV6-2 or TRBV6-3 combines with J gene TRBJ1-5, with D tentatively TRBD1 (6 bases). Trimming removed 5 bases at V and 11 bases at J, with 10 bases between. Germline loops: CDR1 MNHEY, CDR2 SVGEGT. This CDR3 comprises 11 residues. The CDR3 loop is CASSPGTTQHF. The CDR3 nucleotides are TGTGCCAGCAGTCCAGGGACAACCCAGCATTTT.

This clonotype was seen many times. The chain joins TRBV12-3 or TRBV12-4 to TRBJ1-4, with unresolved D. Trimming removed 5 bases at V and 11 bases at J, with 15 bases between. This CDR3 has 13 amino acids. DNA of the CDR3: TGTGCCAGCAGTGTAGATACGAAGAGGAAACTGTTTTTT. Amino acid sequence: CASSVDTKRKLFF.

Many counts were recorded for this clonotype. The CDR3 is CATSRGLNIQYF. The CDR3 DNA reads as TGTGCCACCTCGAGGGGGCTCAACATTCAGTACTTC. The rearrangement uses TRBV10-3 and TRBJ2-4; 7 nucleotides match TRBD1. The junction had 7 bases not matched to a gene; V was cut back by 10 bases and J by 7 bases. Germline V gene data show CDR1 as ENHRY and CDR2 as SYGVKD. The CDR3 is 12 amino acids.

This clonotype was counted between two and nine times. The V gene is TRBV7-2, the J gene TRBJ2-3; TRBD2 aligns across 8 bases. Germline V gene lookup returns CDR1 SGHTA and CDR2 FQGNSA. The CDR3 sequence is 16 residues long. Trimming removed 1 base from V and 0 bases from J; junction bases left unmatched: 3. DNA for the CDR3: TGTGCCAGCAGCTTAGGGCGGGGGGCTAGCACAGATACGCAGTATTTT. This sequence encodes CASSLGRGASTDTQYF.

This clonotype was observed at least ten times. The chain uses TRBV10-3 and TRBJ2-2; 7 nucleotides line up with TRBD2. V dropped 2 bases and J dropped 2; count of bases not matched to a gene: 14. The CDR3 has 19 residues. Germline loops: CDR1 ENHRY, CDR2 SYGVKD. CDR3 nucleotides: TGTGCCATCAGTGAGGCACACCCCCTGTCTAGCGGTAACACCGGGGAGCTGTTTTTT. Protein sequence: CAISEAHPLSSGNTGELFF.

This clonotype has a count of ten or more. The chain carries TRBV6-6 and TRBJ1-3, with D perhaps matching TRBD1 (6 bases). The CDR3 has 16 residues. From germline, CDR1 is MNHNY and CDR2 SVGAGI (reference sequence). Trimming removed 8 bases from V and 16 bases from J, with 33 bases in between. The CDR3 sequence: CASGDAKTGSGNTLYF. In DNA, the CDR3 is TGTGCCAGCGGTGATGCAAAGACAGGTTCTGGAAATACGCTCTATTTT.

At least ten counts were recorded for this clonotype. This chain joins TRBV7-4 and TRBJ2-2; a possible D gene is TRBD1 (6 bases). With 2 bases removed from V and 4 bases from J, the gap between germline ends came to 11 bases. CDR3 size: 15 residues. From germline, CDR1 is SGHVT and CDR2 SQSDAQ. The CDR3 here is CASSLQDRFTGELFF. Here the CDR3 DNA reads TGTGCCAGCAGCTTACAGGACAGATTCACCGGGGAGCTGTTTTTT.

This clonotype was seen many times. The V gene is TRBV12-3 or TRBV12-4, the J gene TRBJ2-1, with unresolved D. V lost 3 bases to trimming and J lost 0 bases, with 6 bases between them. This CDR3 contains 14 residues. The DNA for the CDR3 is TGTGCCAGCAGTTTTGTCAGCTCCTACAATGAGCAGTTCTTC. It yields the protein CASSFVSSYNEQFF.

This clonotype was seen only a few times. The gene calls are TRBV11-2 and TRBJ2-5; D is perhaps TRBD1 or TRBD2 (5 bases each). The CDR3 contains 14 residues. In germline, CDR1 is SGHAT, CDR2 FQNNGV. Trimming stripped 1 base from V and 3 bases from J, with 9 bases between. CDR3 amino acids: CASSLGGPKETQYF. The DNA of the CDR3 is TGTGCCAGCAGCTTAGGGGGACCAAAAGAGACCCAGTACTTC.

This clonotype was observed at least ten times. This rearrangement joins TRBV24-1 to TRBJ2-1; D may correspond to TRBD1 or TRBD2 (5 bases each). The germline CDR1 and CDR2 sequences are KGHDR and SFDVKD. V was pared by 1 base and J by 9 bases, with 9 bases between. The CDR3 loop spans 13 amino acids. The CDR3 sequence is CATSDFPGAEQFF. CDR3 nucleotide sequence: TGTGCCACCAGTGATTTTCCCGGGGCTGAGCAGTTCTTC.

Only a few counts were recorded for this clonotype. The conserved final phenylalanine or tryptophan is absent from the CDR3, which likely points to a read error. The chain carries TRBV11-2 and TRBJ2-3; D is tentatively TRBD1 or TRBD2 (5 bases each). This CDR3 is built from 16 residues. Germline loops: CDR1 SGHAT, CDR2 FQNNGV. Trimming took off 6 bases at V and 3 bases at J, with 19 bases between the two ends. The CDR3 coding sequence is TGTGCCAGCAGTACATCAGGGACGTTTAAAACAGATACGCAGTATTTG. This gives the protein CASSTSGTFKTDTQYL.

This clonotype showed up many times. The chain links TRBV10-2 to TRBJ2-1; perhaps TRBD2 as D (7 bases). The V gene's germline CDR1 is WSHSY and CDR2 SAAADI. V was shortened by 7 bases and J by 6 bases, with 19 bases between the two germline ends. This CDR3 comprises 15 residues. CDR3 loop: CASMDTRGPLNEQFF. CDR3 sequence (DNA): TGCGCCAGCATGGATACGCGGGGGCCTCTCAATGAGCAGTTCTTC.

This clonotype came up many times. This sequence joins TRBV7-3 and TRBJ2-6, with D possibly being TRBD1 (5 bases). Germline lookup yields CDR1 SGHTA and CDR2 FQGTGA. Between the trimmed V and J ends, which lost 4 bases and 0 bases, there was a span of 10 bases. The CDR3 has 16 residues. The CDR3 sequence is CASSYDSSSGANVLTF. CDR3 sequence (DNA): TGTGCCAGCAGCTACGACAGTAGCTCTGGGGCCAACGTCCTGACTTTC.